Following are 22 T cell receptor beta chains from one sample sequenced in a study of T cells in Graves' hyperthyroidism and ophthalmopathy. RNA transcripts were the template for amplifying TCR beta CDR3 regions. The TCR CDR3 first-round RT-PCR relied on the HTBI primer set. TCRdb reprocessed the multiplex PCR reads with MiXCR, giving one entry per CDR3 protein. The sample carries 800,000 or so distinct CDR3 sequences, 38% recorded once. Sequenced: blood. Source of these receptors: a man aged 18 to 30 with Graves' hyperthyroidism.

The V call is TRBV15, the J call TRBJ1-5; D uncertain. Trimming removed 3 bases from V and 2 bases from J, with 14 bases in between. The CDR3 loop spans 16 amino acids. Looked up from germline, CDR1 is LNHNV and CDR2 is YYDKDF (reference sequence). The CDR3 is CATSSLGYSGNQPQHF. CDR3 DNA: TGTGCCACCAGCAGCTTAGGGTACAGCGGCAATCAGCCCCAGCATTTT. Drawing the rest from reference TRBV15 and TRBJ1-5, the complete variable domain is DAMVIQNPRYQVTQFGKPVTLSCSQTLNHNVMYWYQQKSSQAPKLLFHYYDKDFNNEADTPDNFQSRRPNTSFCFLDIRSPGLGDTAMYLCATSSLGYSGNQPQHFGDGTRLSIL.

Written as DNA, the CDR3 is TGTGCCAGCAGCTTAGGGGTCGTCGAAAAACTGTTTTTT. Translation gives CASSLGVVEKLFF. This chain uses TRBV2 with TRBJ1-4; D might be TRBD1 (5 bases). This CDR3 has 13 amino acids. Germline V gene lookup returns CDR1 SNHLY and CDR2 FYNNEI. Trimming cost V 6 bases and J 8 bases, with 13 bases left between them.

This clonotype has just a few counts. CDR3 loop: CASQANIMEQYF. CDR3 DNA: TGTGCCAGCCAGGCGAACATAATGGAGCAGTACTTC. The chain employs TRBV12-3 or TRBV12-4 and TRBJ2-7; D ambiguous. With 8 bases removed from V and 7 bases from J, the gap between germline ends came to 15 bases. The CDR3 totals 12 residues.

Turning to this clonotype: A single base separates this from a much larger clone, so it may be a read error. The V call is TRBV2, the J call TRBJ1-1; weak D call: TRBD1 (5 bases). Germline V gene data show CDR1 as SNHLY and CDR2 as FYNNEI. V was cut by 7 bases and J by 7 bases, with 19 bases left in between. The CDR3 covers 14 residues. CDR3 amino acids: CASNGPGSVDEAFF. As DNA, the CDR3 is TGTGCCAGCAATGGCCCAGGGAGCGTGGATGAAGCTTTCTTT.

The chain recombines TRBV2 with TRBJ2-2; 11 bases match TRBD2. This CDR3 region has 18 residues. Germline CDR1 and CDR2: SNHLY and FYNNEI. V was pared by 2 bases and J by 2 bases, with 7 bases of the junction left unmatched. The CDR3 here is CASSEPASGRPNTGELFF. DNA for the CDR3: TGTGCCAGCAGTGAACCGGCTAGCGGGAGGCCTAACACCGGGGAGCTGTTTTTT.

The rearrangement joins TRBV20-1 to TRBJ2-6, with D uncertain. The CDR3 spans 11 residues. Trimming cost V 7 bases and J 4 bases, with 5 bases left between them. Germline V CDR1 and CDR2: DFQATT, SNEGSKA (reference sequence). The CDR3 bases are TGCAGTGTGAACGGGGCCAACGTCCTGACTTTC. This codes for CSVNGANVLTF.

The chain uses TRBV6-1 and TRBJ1-4, with 9 bases aligning to TRBD1. Germline V CDR1 and CDR2: MNHNS, SASEGT. The CDR3 totals 16 residues. Unmatched junction bases numbered 10, after V lost 6 bases and J lost 5 bases. The DNA of the CDR3 is TGTGCCAGCAGCCTAGTACCCGGGACAGGGAATGAAAAACTGTTTTTT. Translated: CASSLVPGTGNEKLFF.

In its sample, this clonotype was seen a few times. The CDR3 region is CASSLVRPSEHTEAFF. CDR3 bases: TGTGCCAGCAGCTTAGTGCGGCCTAGCGAGCACACTGAAGCTTTCTTT. This sequence joins TRBV7-9 and TRBJ1-1; D not resolved. Germline V gene lookup returns CDR1 SEHNR and CDR2 FQNEAQ (reference sequence). The CDR3 is 16 amino acids. The V end was cut by 1 base, the J end by 3 bases, with 15 bases between.

This clonotype was observed many times. CDR3 in DNA: TGCGCCAGCAGCCAGGACAGGGGCTACGAGCAGTACTTC. Its translation: CASSQDRGYEQYF. The gene calls are TRBV4-3 and TRBJ2-7, with TRBD1 matching 9 bases. The CDR3 runs 13 residues. CDR1 LGHNA and CDR2 YSLEER come from the germline V gene. The trim removed 3 bases at V and 3 bases at J, leaving 0 bases unmatched.

This rearrangement joins TRBV6-6 to TRBJ2-2, with unresolved D. The CDR3 is 14 residues long. Trimming stripped 0 bases from V and 4 bases from J, with 6 bases between. Per the germline V gene, CDR1 is MNHNY and CDR2 is SVGAGI (reference sequence). The CDR3 nucleotides are TGTGCCAGCAGTTACTCACAACGCACCGGGGAGCTGTTTTTT. Residues: CASSYSQRTGELFF.

The rearrangement links TRBV7-8 to TRBJ2-7; 7 bases are a match to TRBD1. Germline V lookup: CDR1 SGHVS, CDR2 FQNEAQ. After removal of 3 bases from V and 7 bases from J, the junction contained 9 bases not matched to a gene. CDR3 length equals 14 residues. The CDR3 coding sequence is TGTGCCAGCAGCTTCTACAGGGGTGCCAATGAGCAGTACTTC. Its protein product is CASSFYRGANEQYF.

This clonotype was detected only once. CDR3 sequence (DNA): TGTGCCAGCAGCCAACGACAGGGGCTGGGCGAGCAGTACTTC. Its protein is CASSQRQGLGEQYF. The chain joins TRBV7-2 to TRBJ2-7; the match to TRBD1 covers 8 bases. Trimming at V came to 5 bases and at J to 6 bases, leaving 9 bases not matched to a gene. Per germline, CDR1 SGHTA and CDR2 FQGNSA. The CDR3 sequence is 14 residues long.

This rearrangement joins TRBV15 to TRBJ1-5; D not certain. The CDR3 length is 14 residues. The V end lost 3 bases, the J end lost 5 bases, and 11 bases lay between the germline ends. CDR1 and CDR2 (germline): LNHNV, YYDKDF (reference sequence). Here the CDR3 DNA reads TGTGCCACCAGCAGTTTCGACGGGTATCAGCCCCAGCATTTT. Protein: CATSSFDGYQPQHF.

This clonotype has more than one count but fewer than ten. This chain connects TRBV7-9 to TRBJ2-7; D perhaps matches TRBD2 (6 bases). Germline assignment: CDR1 SEHNR and CDR2 FQNEAQ (reference sequence). Trimming removed 4 bases from V and 7 bases from J, with 20 bases in between. The CDR3 is 15 residues long. The CDR3 nucleotides are TGTGCCAGCAGCTCTACCGTGGGGGGTTTTGGTGAGCAGTACTTC. Encoded protein: CASSSTVGGFGEQYF.

This clonotype was seen many times. The chain employs TRBV15 and TRBJ2-7; perhaps TRBD2 as D (6 bases). The CDR3 is 17 residues long. CDR1 is LNHNV and CDR2 is YYDKDF in the germline V gene (reference sequence). V dropped 1 base and J dropped 1 base, with 17 bases sitting between them. The chain's CDR3 is CATSRVGWGVRSYEQYF. The CDR3 DNA follows: TGTGCCACCAGCAGAGTCGGGTGGGGGGTAAGGTCCTACGAGCAGTACTTC.

The V call is TRBV6-2 or TRBV6-3, the J call TRBJ1-5; D may be TRBD1 (5 bases). Between the trimmed V and J ends, which lost 7 bases and 6 bases, there was a span of 16 bases. Per the germline V gene, CDR1 is MNHEY and CDR2 is SVGEGT. The CDR3 runs 14 residues. The CDR3 loop is CASNQARAGQPQHF. The CDR3 region has the DNA TGTGCCAGCAACCAAGCCAGGGCCGGTCAGCCCCAGCATTTT.

The gene calls are TRBV11-2 and TRBJ2-7, with D tentatively TRBD2 (5 bases). The CDR3 has 15 amino acids. CDR1 SGHAT and CDR2 FQNNGV come from the germline V gene. V lost 5 bases and J 1 base, leaving 15 bases between the germline ends. The CDR3 region has the DNA TGTGCCAGCAGCGAGGAGGCGCCTCATTCCTACGAGCAGTACTTC. It encodes CASSEEAPHSYEQYF. Filled out from reference TRBV11-2 and TRBJ2-7, the complete variable domain reads EAGVAQSPRYKIIEKRQSVAFWCNPISGHATLYWYQQILGQGPKLLIQFQNNGVVDDSQLPKDRFSAERLKGVDSTLKIQPAKLEDSAVYLCASSEEAPHSYEQYFGPGTRLTVT.

This clonotype was observed at least ten times. The J gene is TRBJ2-5, the V gene TRBV11-2, with 8 nucleotides matching TRBD1. The CDR3 spans 16 residues. The ends lost 5 bases at V and 5 bases at J; junction bases unmatched: 13. Per germline, CDR1 SGHAT and CDR2 FQNNGV. This chain's CDR3 is CASSPTTGQGSETQYF. CDR3 DNA: TGTGCCAGCAGCCCGACCACAGGACAGGGCTCGGAGACCCAGTACTTC.

This chain uses TRBV9 with TRBJ1-2; 7 bases map to TRBD1. Germline-derived CDR1 and CDR2 are SGDLS and YYNGEE. Unmatched junction bases numbered 11, after V lost 4 bases and J lost 8 bases. This CDR3 has 14 residues. In DNA, the CDR3 is TGTGCCAGCAGCCAAGATCTAAGGGGGCAAGGCTACACCTTC. It specifies CASSQDLRGQGYTF.

This clonotype was observed a few times. J is TRBJ2-7 and V is TRBV7-8; D uncertain. CDR3 size: 14 residues. From germline, CDR1 is SGHVS and CDR2 FQNEAQ. Trimming cost V 0 bases and J 6 bases, with 12 bases left between them. The CDR3 region has the DNA TGTGCCAGCAGCTTAGCGCGCACGCCGGGCGAGCAGTACTTC. Translation: CASSLARTPGEQYF.

On this clonotype: At one boundary the junction diverges from the germline segment, which might be a read error. The V gene is TRBV10-3, the J gene TRBJ1-4, with D tentatively TRBD1 (6 bases). The CDR3 is made up of 17 amino acids. Germline V gene data show CDR1 as ENHRY and CDR2 as SYGVKD. This CDR3 reads CASSRDVGQTVNEKLFF. The CDR3 nucleotides are TGTGCCAGCAGTAGGGACGTAGGACAGACGGTTAATGAAAAACTGTTTTTT.

A few counts support this clonotype. The chain links TRBV2 to TRBJ1-5; D not resolved. There are 13 residues in the CDR3. Trimming shortened V by 2 bases and J by 6 bases, and 8 bases separated the two germline ends. Germline CDR1 reads SNHLY; CDR2 reads FYNNEI. CDR3 coding DNA: TGTGCCAGCAGTGAACACGAGTTTCAGCCCCAGCATTTT. As protein: CASSEHEFQPQHF.